Each of the 30 T cell receptor beta chains below was sequenced from the same sample in a study of cytomegalovirus exposure and HLA in healthy donors. Produced via immunoSEQ multiplex PCR; TCRdb's table is partial and in-frame only. The sample has about 160,000 clones, approximately 87% seen once; the top ten hold about 5.8%. Source material: PBMCs. These receptors were taken from a woman in her 30s in good health and CMV-seronegative.

This chain uses TRBV27 with TRBJ2-7; TRBD1 aligns across 8 bases. V lost 3 bases, J lost 3 bases, and 4 bases stayed unmatched. The CDR3 consists of 14 residues. CDR1 and CDR2 (germline): MNHEY, SMNVEV (reference sequence). The CDR3 protein is CASSFQGAYYEQYF. The CDR3 nucleotides are TGTGCCAGCAGTTTTCAGGGGGCCTACTACGAGCAGTACTTC.

The chain carries TRBV7-3 and TRBJ1-1, with 11 positions matching TRBD1. CDR3 length: 15 amino acids. Germline lookup yields CDR1 SGHTA and CDR2 FQGTGA. With V trimmed by 5 bases and J by 5 bases, 7 bases remained unmatched. The CDR3 DNA follows: TGTGCCAGCAGCATAGCCGGGACAGGGGGAACTGAAGCTTTCTTT. This encodes CASSIAGTGGTEAFF.

The chain joins TRBV13 to TRBJ1-1; no clear D gene. Germline-derived CDR1 and CDR2 are PRHDT and FYEKMQ (reference sequence). Trimming removed 3 bases at V and 3 bases at J, with 14 bases between. The CDR3 sequence is 15 residues long. The CDR3 loop is CASSFNRLRDTEAFF. In DNA form, the CDR3 reads TGTGCCAGCAGCTTTAACCGATTAAGGGACACTGAAGCTTTCTTT.

The chain uses TRBV7-2 and TRBJ1-2; D unresolved. CDR3 length: 13 residues. V was clipped by 3 bases and J by 3 bases, with 8 bases between them. CDR1 is SGHTA and CDR2 is FQGNSA in the germline V gene. The CDR3 DNA sequence: TGTGCCAGCAGCTTGGTGGGGTACTATGGCTACACCTTC. Its translation: CASSLVGYYGYTF.

This chain joins TRBV5-1 and TRBJ2-3; D is undetermined. Germline values: CDR1 SGHRS, CDR2 YFSETQ. CDR3 size: 12 residues. V lost 0 bases to trimming and J lost 4 bases, with 3 bases between them. The CDR3 DNA reads as TGCGCCAGCAGCTTGGCCCCAGATACGCAGTATTTT. Translation: CASSLAPDTQYF.

This clone was recorded once. The rearrangement joins TRBV5-8 to TRBJ2-7; D not resolved. Trimming stripped 5 bases from V and 3 bases from J, with 9 bases between. The germline V gene has CDR1 SGHTS and CDR2 YDEGEE. The CDR3 is made up of 12 amino acids. The DNA for the CDR3 is TGTGCCAGCAGTCCGGCAAGCTACGAGCAGTACTTC. Encoded protein: CASSPASYEQYF.

The chain combines TRBV4-3 with TRBJ2-1, with D tentatively TRBD2 (6 bases). Germline CDR1 is LGHNA and CDR2 is YSLEER. V was clipped by 2 bases and J by 8 bases, with 13 bases between them. The CDR3 runs to 14 residues. CDR3 sequence (DNA): TGCGCCAGCAGCCAACGTACTAGCTCCCATGAGCAGTTCTTC. This encodes CASSQRTSSHEQFF.

This rearrangement joins TRBV6-1 to TRBJ1-1; 7 bases line up with TRBD1. The CDR3 is made up of 15 amino acids. Germline V gene sequence: CDR1 MNHNS, CDR2 SASEGT. V gave up 1 base and J gave up 0 bases; unmatched junction bases: 2. CDR3 in amino acids: CASSEVGQVNTEAFF. CDR3 nucleotides: TGTGCCAGCAGTGAAGTTGGACAGGTGAACACTGAAGCTTTCTTT.

The chain couples TRBV7-6 to TRBJ2-7, with TRBD2 matching 13 bases. The CDR3 covers 15 residues. V lost 1 base, J lost 5 bases, and 2 bases stayed unmatched. Germline V CDR1 and CDR2: SGHVS, FNYEAQ. CDR3 loop: CASSLDGTSGDEQYF. In DNA form, the CDR3 reads TGTGCCAGCAGCTTAGATGGGACTAGCGGGGACGAGCAGTACTTC.

This clone was seen just once. The rearrangement uses TRBV6-5 and TRBJ1-1; weak D call: TRBD1 (6 bases). In germline, CDR1 is MNHEY, CDR2 SVGAGI. This CDR3 comprises 15 residues. The germline V and J ends were trimmed by 0 bases and 1 base, with 9 bases remaining between them. CDR3 sequence (DNA): TGTGCCAGCAGTTACTCGAGGGGGGGGAACACTGAAGCTTTCTTT. Translated, it gives CASSYSRGGNTEAFF.

The chain has TRBV7-2 and TRBJ2-7; a weak D match, TRBD2 (5 bases). The CDR3 has 16 amino acids. Trimming took 4 bases from V and 3 from J, leaving 19 bases between them. CDR1 is SGHTA and CDR2 is FQGNSA in the germline V gene. Here the CDR3 DNA reads TGTGCCAGCAGCTCACCTTCGGGAACCCCCTTCTACGAGCAGTACTTC. Translation gives CASSSPSGTPFYEQYF.

The V and J genes are TRBV10-3 and TRBJ1-1; D is undetermined. Germline CDR1 and CDR2: ENHRY and SYGVKD. V lost 7 bases and J lost 1, with 10 bases in between. There are 13 residues in the CDR3. CDR3 nucleotide sequence: TGTGCCATCATGGAACGGGGGAACACTGAAGCTTTCTTT. Residues: CAIMERGNTEAFF.

The chain links TRBV6-5 to TRBJ2-7; possible D gene TRBD1, 6 bases. The CDR3 is made up of 16 amino acids. Looked up from germline, CDR1 is MNHEY and CDR2 is SVGAGI. With 0 bases removed from V and 3 bases from J, the gap between germline ends came to 15 bases. Written as DNA, the CDR3 is TGTGCCAGCAGTTACTCATTTCGACAGGCTAGCTACGAGCAGTACTTC. Translation: CASSYSFRQASYEQYF.

The J gene is TRBJ2-3, the V gene TRBV27, with D perhaps matching TRBD1 or TRBD2 (5 bases each). Germline CDR1 and CDR2: MNHEY and SMNVEV (reference sequence). Trimming stripped 6 bases from V and 3 bases from J, with 19 bases between. The CDR3 has 16 residues. DNA of the CDR3: TGTGCCAGCAGACATGGGGGAAACGGGTGGACAGATACGCAGTATTTT. It is translated as CASRHGGNGWTDTQYF.

This chain links TRBV7-2 with TRBJ2-1, with D perhaps TRBD2 (6 bases). V lost 1 base and J lost 2, with 12 bases in between. The V gene's germline CDR1 is SGHTA and CDR2 FQGNSA. This CDR3 has 16 residues. The CDR3 bases are TGTGCCAGCAGCTTAGAGCCGGGGACTCCCTACAATGAGCAGTTCTTC. It is translated as CASSLEPGTPYNEQFF. The whole variable domain, remainder taken from reference TRBV7-2 and TRBJ2-1, is GAGVSQSPSNKVTEKGKDVELRCDPISGHTALYWYRQSLGQGLEFLIYFQGNSAPDKSGLPSDRFSAERTGGSVSTLTIQRTQQEDSAVYLCASSLEPGTPYNEQFFGPGTRLTVL.

The J gene is TRBJ2-3, the V gene TRBV9; 7 bases map to TRBD1. V shed 4 bases and J 2 bases; nucleotides not matched to a gene: 7. The CDR3 is made up of 15 amino acids. Germline lookup yields CDR1 SGDLS and CDR2 YYNGEE. The CDR3 is CASSRDSKSTDTQYF. The CDR3, as DNA: TGTGCCAGCAGCCGGGACAGTAAATCCACAGATACGCAGTATTTT.

This clone showed up just a few times. This chain links TRBV2 with TRBJ1-2; TRBD1 matches 9 bases. The germline V gene encodes CDR1 SNHLY and CDR2 FYNNEI. Germline trimming cut 5 bases from V and 4 bases from J; bases unmatched to any gene: 11. The CDR3 is 16 residues long. CDR3 in DNA: TGTGCCAGCAGTCCCGAGACGCTACAGGGGGCCTATGGCTACACCTTC. Residues: CASSPETLQGAYGYTF.

CDR3 loop: CASSDRDRGPYEQYF. The CDR3 DNA is TGTGCCAGCAGCGACCGGGACAGGGGGCCGTACGAGCAGTACTTC. V gene TRBV5-6 combines with J gene TRBJ2-7, with 12 bases that match TRBD1. The CDR3 length is 15 residues. With 4 bases clipped from V and 4 bases from J, the junction kept 6 bases outside the gene matches. Germline V gives CDR1 SGHDT, CDR2 YYEEEE.

The rearrangement joins TRBV7-2 to TRBJ2-2; 11 nucleotides agree with TRBD2. CDR3 length equals 16 residues. CDR1 is SGHTA, CDR2 FQGNSA, per germline. V lost 3 bases to trimming and J lost 7 bases; unmatched junction nucleotides: 7. Written as DNA, the CDR3 is TGTGCCAGCAGCTTGCGACTAGCGGGGCCTCACGGGGAGCTGTTTTTT. This translates into CASSLRLAGPHGELFF.

V usage is TRBV7-3 and J usage is TRBJ2-5; 10 nucleotides agree with TRBD2. The CDR3 is made up of 15 amino acids. Germline V CDR1 and CDR2: SGHTA, FQGTGA. V gave up 7 bases and J gave up 5 bases; unmatched junction bases: 10. This CDR3 reads CASTLSGRGGETQYF. CDR3 in DNA: TGTGCCAGCACCCTCAGCGGGAGGGGAGGGGAGACCCAGTACTTC.

This sequence joins TRBV9 and TRBJ2-1, with 9 positions matching TRBD2. Per germline, CDR1 SGDLS and CDR2 YYNGEE. There are 15 residues in the CDR3. After removal of 0 bases from V and 8 bases from J, the junction contained 6 bases not matched to a gene. CDR3 protein: CASSVGSSGVYEQFF. In nucleotides, the CDR3 is TGTGCCAGCAGCGTAGGGTCTAGCGGGGTCTATGAGCAGTTCTTC.

The chain recombines TRBV19 with TRBJ2-1, with D possibly being TRBD2 (7 bases). V gave up 6 bases and J gave up 15 bases, with 21 bases separating them. CDR1 and CDR2 (germline): LNHDA, SQIVND (reference sequence). This CDR3 region has 13 residues. CDR3 sequence reads: CASSSLGGAGRFF. The CDR3 DNA follows: TGTGCCAGTAGCTCTTTAGGGGGAGCGGGACGGTTCTTC.

The chain joins TRBV4-1 to TRBJ1-2, with 7 bases that match TRBD1. V was clipped by 0 bases and J by 5 bases; unmatched bases: 6. CDR1 is MGHRA, CDR2 YSYEKL, per germline. The CDR3 length is 15 residues. The CDR3 region is CASSQDYRGWYGYTF. The CDR3 nucleotides read TGCGCCAGCAGCCAAGATTACAGGGGCTGGTATGGCTACACCTTC.

The chain uses TRBV5-6 and TRBJ2-7; 10 bases map to TRBD2. Germline assignment: CDR1 SGHDT and CDR2 YYEEEE. J was trimmed by 4 bases and V by 0 bases; bases with no gene match: 7. The CDR3 covers 16 residues. For the CDR3, the DNA is TGTGCCAGCAGCTTGGCGGCTAGCGGGAGTGGGTACGAGCAGTACTTC. Translation: CASSLAASGSGYEQYF.

The chain has TRBV9 and TRBJ1-2; no definite D call. The V gene's germline CDR1 is SGDLS and CDR2 YYNGEE. The CDR3 consists of 15 residues. Trimming stripped 0 bases from V and 2 bases from J, with 11 bases between. The CDR3 here is CASSVGADPNYGYTF. The CDR3 nucleotides are TGTGCCAGCAGCGTAGGGGCAGACCCCAACTATGGCTACACCTTC.

This CDR3 reads CASSLDRPGANVLTF. For the CDR3, the DNA is TGCGCCAGCAGCTTGGACAGGCCTGGGGCCAACGTCCTGACTTTC. This chain uses TRBV5-1 with TRBJ2-6; D possibly corresponds to TRBD1 (5 bases). The germline gives CDR1 SGHRS, CDR2 YFSETQ. This CDR3 region has 15 residues. The V and J ends lost 0 bases and 2 bases respectively, with 6 bases between them. Combining the CDR3 with reference TRBV5-1 and TRBJ2-6 gives the whole variable domain KAGVTQTPRYLIKTRGQQVTLSCSPISGHRSVSWYQQTPGQGLQFLFEYFSETQRNKGNFPGRFSGRQFSNSRSEMNVSTLELGDSALYLCASSLDRPGANVLTFGAGSRLTVL.

This clone was picked up one time. One junction end does not reproduce the germline sequence, and a read error may be involved. The chain has TRBV15 and TRBJ1-1; 10 positions match TRBD1. This CDR3 contains 15 residues. Germline V gene data show CDR1 as LNHNV and CDR2 as YYDKDF (reference sequence). CDR3 in DNA: TGTGCCACCAGCAGAGATTATGGGGCCCGGGACAGGGGCTTTTTT. Protein: CATSRDYGARDRGFF.

This clone was seen a few times. This chain connects TRBV10-3 to TRBJ2-2; 10 nucleotides align to TRBD2. J was trimmed by 1 base and V by 2 bases; bases with no gene match: 4. Germline V lookup: CDR1 ENHRY, CDR2 SYGVKD. The CDR3 runs to 17 residues. The CDR3 reads CAISESGRVMNTGELFF. For the CDR3, the DNA is TGTGCCATCAGTGAGAGCGGGAGGGTCATGAACACCGGGGAGCTGTTTTTT.

This chain uses TRBV27 with TRBJ1-1; TRBD1 matches 7 bases. The CDR3 is 13 amino acids. Germline assignment: CDR1 MNHEY and CDR2 SMNVEV (reference sequence). The V segment lost 2 bases and the J segment 5 bases; nucleotides outside the gene matches: 2. The CDR3 DNA reads TGTGCCAGCAGTTTAAACAGGGGAACTGAAGCTTTCTTT. Protein product: CASSLNRGTEAFF.

The chain links TRBV9 to TRBJ2-7; 9 bases map to TRBD1. The CDR3 extends over 15 amino acids. Germline V gene lookup returns CDR1 SGDLS and CDR2 YYNGEE. J gave up 2 bases and V 4 bases, and 7 bases lay outside the gene matches. CDR3 nucleotide sequence: TGTGCCAGCAGCCATGGACAGGGGAGAACCTACGAGCAGTACTTC. Translating it yields CASSHGQGRTYEQYF.